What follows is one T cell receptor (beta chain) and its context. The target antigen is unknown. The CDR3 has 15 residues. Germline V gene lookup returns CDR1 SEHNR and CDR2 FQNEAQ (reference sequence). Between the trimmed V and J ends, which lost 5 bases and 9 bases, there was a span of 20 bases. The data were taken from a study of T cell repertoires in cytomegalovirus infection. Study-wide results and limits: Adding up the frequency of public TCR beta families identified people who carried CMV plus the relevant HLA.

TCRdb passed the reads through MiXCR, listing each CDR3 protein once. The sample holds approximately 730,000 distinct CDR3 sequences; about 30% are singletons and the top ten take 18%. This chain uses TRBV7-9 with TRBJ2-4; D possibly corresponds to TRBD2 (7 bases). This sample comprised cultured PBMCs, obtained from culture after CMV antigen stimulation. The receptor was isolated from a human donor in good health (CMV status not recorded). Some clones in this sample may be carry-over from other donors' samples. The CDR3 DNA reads TGTGCCAGCAGCCTATTAGGAGGGGGGGGTGGCATTCAGTACTTC. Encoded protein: CASSLLGGGGGIQYF.